This TCR beta chain was recovered during a study of CD8+ T cells in alopecia areata. The CDR3 extends over 14 amino acids. Trimming at V came to 1 base and at J to 5 bases, leaving 2 bases not matched to a gene. Per the germline V gene, CDR1 is LNHNV and CDR2 is YYDKDF (reference sequence). Treatment meaning: oral pan-JAK inhibitor, 5-10 mg twice daily. This clone was picked up a small number of times. RNA, once extracted, was reverse transcribed into cDNA for use as the sequencing template. Only in-frame clones appear in the TCRdb table, and some are missing; sequencing was by immunoSEQ multiplex PCR. The sample comprises about 180,000 clones, roughly 53% of which are singletons, and more than 10% rests with the top ten.

The sequence came from a human donor with alopecia areata. Source: CD8+ T cells sorted from blood, taken at week 24, from a patient treated with tofacitinib. This sequence joins TRBV15 and TRBJ2-1, with TRBD1 identical over 7 bases. For the CDR3, the DNA is TGTGCCACCAGCAGAGCCACAGGGGACAATGAGCAGTTCTTC. As protein: CATSRATGDNEQFF.